This T cell receptor beta chain was profiled in a study of cytomegalovirus exposure and HLA in healthy donors. Study summary: Approximately 190 million T cells yielded 120 million or so unique TCR beta sequences, as an earlier analysis found.

13 Jbeta primers and 60 Vbeta primers were used for the PCR. Profiled with immunoSEQ multiplex PCR; TCRdb holds only in-frame clones, not every one. The sample includes nearly 110,000 clones, over 70% of them seen just once. This clone was picked up one time. Its specificity is unknown. Findings and limits, study-wide: For most TCR sequences rarity was the rule, although some public TCRs occurred in many donors. It was assumed in the presence/absence analyses that sequencing depth was roughly uniform across donors. One variant, a missense change in DCLRE1C, was linked in a later analysis to TCR beta V- and J-gene trimming.

This receptor was obtained from a man aged 25-45 years in good health and CMV-seronegative. Sequenced sample: PBMCs.

The CDR3 reads CASQAGDYEQYF. CDR3 DNA: TGTGCCAGCCAAGCGGGGGACTACGAGCAGTACTTC. The rearrangement joins TRBV27 to TRBJ2-7, with TRBD2 identical over 8 bases. Trimming removed 8 bases from V and 3 bases from J; junction bases left unmatched: 3. The CDR3 has 12 amino acids. Germline V lookup: CDR1 MNHEY, CDR2 SMNVEV (reference sequence).